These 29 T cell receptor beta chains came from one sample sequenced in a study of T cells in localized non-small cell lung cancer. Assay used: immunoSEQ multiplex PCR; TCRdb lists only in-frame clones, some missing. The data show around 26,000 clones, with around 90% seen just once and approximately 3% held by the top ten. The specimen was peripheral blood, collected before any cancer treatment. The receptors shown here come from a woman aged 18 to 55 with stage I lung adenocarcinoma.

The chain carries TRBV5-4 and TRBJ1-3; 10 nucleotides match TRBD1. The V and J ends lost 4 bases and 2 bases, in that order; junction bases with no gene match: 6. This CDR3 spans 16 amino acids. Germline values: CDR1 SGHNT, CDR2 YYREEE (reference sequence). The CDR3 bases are TGTGCCAGCAGCCGGGGACAGGGGATTGCTGGAAACACCATATATTTT. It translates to CASSRGQGIAGNTIYF.

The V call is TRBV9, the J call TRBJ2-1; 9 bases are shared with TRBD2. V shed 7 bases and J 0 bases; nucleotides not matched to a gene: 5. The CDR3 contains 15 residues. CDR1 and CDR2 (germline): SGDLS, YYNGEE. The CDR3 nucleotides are TGTGCCAGCTCCCGTAGCGGGAGCTCCTACAATGAGCAGTTCTTC. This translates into CASSRSGSSYNEQFF.

DNA of the CDR3: TGTGCCAGCAGCGGACTAGCGGGATCTAATGAGCAGTTCTTC. Protein: CASSGLAGSNEQFF. The rearrangement uses TRBV7-9 and TRBJ2-1; TRBD2 matches 12 bases. J lost 7 bases, V lost 5 bases, and 3 bases had no gene match. Germline lookup yields CDR1 SEHNR and CDR2 FQNEAQ (reference sequence). There are 14 residues in the CDR3. The full variable domain, rest sourced from reference TRBV7-9 and TRBJ2-1, is DTGVSQNPRHKITKRGQNVTFRCDPISEHNRLYWYRQTLGQGPEFLTYFQNEAQLEKSRLLSDRFSAERPKGSFSTLEIQRTEQGDSAMYLCASSGLAGSNEQFFGPGTRLTVL.

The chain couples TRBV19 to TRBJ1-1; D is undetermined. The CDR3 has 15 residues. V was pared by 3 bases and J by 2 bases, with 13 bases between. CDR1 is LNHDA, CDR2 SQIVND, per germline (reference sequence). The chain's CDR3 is CASSMAPRLNTEAFF. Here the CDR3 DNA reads TGTGCCAGTAGTATGGCCCCTCGATTAAACACTGAAGCTTTCTTT.

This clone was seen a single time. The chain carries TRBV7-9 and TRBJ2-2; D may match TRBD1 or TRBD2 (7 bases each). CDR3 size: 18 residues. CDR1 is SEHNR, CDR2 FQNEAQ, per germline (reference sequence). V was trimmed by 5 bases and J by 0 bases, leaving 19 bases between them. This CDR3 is CASSPKGPGGANTGELFF. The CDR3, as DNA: TGTGCCAGCAGCCCCAAAGGGCCAGGGGGGGCGAACACCGGGGAGCTGTTTTTT.

CDR3 loop: CASSSISLAGGPGEQYF. The CDR3, as DNA: TGTGCCAGCAGTTCGATTTCACTAGCGGGAGGGCCGGGCGAGCAGTACTTC. The J gene is TRBJ2-7, the V gene TRBV27; 13 nucleotides align to TRBD2. Germline CDR1 and CDR2: MNHEY and SMNVEV (reference sequence). This CDR3 is 17 amino acids long. The V gene end was trimmed by 4 bases and the J gene end by 6 bases; junction bases not matched to a gene: 12.

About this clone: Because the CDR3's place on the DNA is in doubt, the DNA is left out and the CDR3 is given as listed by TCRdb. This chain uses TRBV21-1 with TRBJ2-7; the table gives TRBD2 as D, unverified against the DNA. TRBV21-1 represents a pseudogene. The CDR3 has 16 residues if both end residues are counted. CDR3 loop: CASSLSVAGGTYEQYF.

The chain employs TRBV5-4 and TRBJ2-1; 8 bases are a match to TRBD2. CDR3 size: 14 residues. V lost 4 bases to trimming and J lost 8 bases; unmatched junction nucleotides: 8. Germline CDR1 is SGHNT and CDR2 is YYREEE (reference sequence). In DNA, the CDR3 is TGTGCCAGCAGCGAAGGGACTAGTGGATATGAGCAGTTCTTC. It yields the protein CASSEGTSGYEQFF.

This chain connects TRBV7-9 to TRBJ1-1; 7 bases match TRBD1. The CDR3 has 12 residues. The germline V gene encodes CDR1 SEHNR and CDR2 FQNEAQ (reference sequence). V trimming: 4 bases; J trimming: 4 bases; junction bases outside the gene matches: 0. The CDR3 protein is CASSYRGTEAFF. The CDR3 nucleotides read TGTGCCAGCAGCTACAGGGGCACTGAAGCTTTCTTT.

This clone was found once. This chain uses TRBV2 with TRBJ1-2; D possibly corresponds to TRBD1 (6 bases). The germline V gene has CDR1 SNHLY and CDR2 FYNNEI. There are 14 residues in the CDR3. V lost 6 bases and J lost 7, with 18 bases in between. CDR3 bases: TGTGCCAGCAGGGAAATCAGGGGCCCGGGTGGCTACACCTTC. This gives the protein CASREIRGPGGYTF.

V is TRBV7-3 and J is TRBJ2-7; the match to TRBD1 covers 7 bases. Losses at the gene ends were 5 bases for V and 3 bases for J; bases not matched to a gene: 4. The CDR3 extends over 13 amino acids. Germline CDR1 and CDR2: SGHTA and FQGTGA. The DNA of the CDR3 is TGTGCCAGCAGCCAGGGACAGATCTACGAGCAGTACTTC. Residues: CASSQGQIYEQYF.

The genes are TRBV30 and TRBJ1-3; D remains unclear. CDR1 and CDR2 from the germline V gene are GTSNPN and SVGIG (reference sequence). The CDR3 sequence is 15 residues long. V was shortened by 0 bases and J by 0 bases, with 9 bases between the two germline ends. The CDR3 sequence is CAWSVRTSSGNTIYF. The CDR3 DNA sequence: TGTGCCTGGAGTGTACGGACCTCCTCTGGAAACACCATATATTTT.

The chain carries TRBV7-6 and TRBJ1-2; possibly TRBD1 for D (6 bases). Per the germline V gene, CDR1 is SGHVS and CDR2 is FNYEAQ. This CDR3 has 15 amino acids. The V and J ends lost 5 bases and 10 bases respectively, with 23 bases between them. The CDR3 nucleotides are TGTGCCAGCAGCGCTGAGCTCGGGGGCCGGGGAGACTACACCTTC. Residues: CASSAELGGRGDYTF.

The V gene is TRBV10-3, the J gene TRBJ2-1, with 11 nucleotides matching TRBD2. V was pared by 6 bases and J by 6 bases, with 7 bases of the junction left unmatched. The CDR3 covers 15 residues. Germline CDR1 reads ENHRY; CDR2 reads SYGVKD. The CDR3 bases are TGTGCCATCAGGGGACTAGCGGAAAGGGGCAATGAGCAGTTCTTC. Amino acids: CAIRGLAERGNEQFF.

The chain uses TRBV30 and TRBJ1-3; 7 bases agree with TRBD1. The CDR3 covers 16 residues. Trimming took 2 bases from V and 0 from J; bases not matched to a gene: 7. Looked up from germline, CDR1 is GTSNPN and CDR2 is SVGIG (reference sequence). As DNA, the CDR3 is TGTGCCTGGAGTCCCGACCGGACAGGCTCTGGAAACACCATATATTTT. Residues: CAWSPDRTGSGNTIYF.

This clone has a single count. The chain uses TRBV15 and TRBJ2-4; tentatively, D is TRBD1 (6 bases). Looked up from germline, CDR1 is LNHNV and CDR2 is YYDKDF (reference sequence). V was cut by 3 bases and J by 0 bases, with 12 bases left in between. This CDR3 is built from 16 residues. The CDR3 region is CATSSPTGLAKNIQYF. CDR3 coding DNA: TGTGCCACCAGCAGCCCGACAGGATTAGCCAAAAACATTCAGTACTTC.

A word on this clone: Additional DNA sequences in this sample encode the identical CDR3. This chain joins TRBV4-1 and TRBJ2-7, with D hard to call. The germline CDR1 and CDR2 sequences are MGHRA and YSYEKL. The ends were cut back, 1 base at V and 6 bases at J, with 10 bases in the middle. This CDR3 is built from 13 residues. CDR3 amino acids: CASSQATETEQYF. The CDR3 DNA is TGCGCCAGCAGCCAAGCCACAGAGACCGAGCAGTACTTC.

CDR3 nucleotides: TGTGCCTGGAGTGGTACAGTAGGCCTATGGGCCACCGGGGAGCTGTTTTTT. It is translated as CAWSGTVGLWATGELFF. The chain has TRBV30 and TRBJ2-2; no clear D gene. CDR1 is GTSNPN and CDR2 is SVGIG in the germline V gene (reference sequence). The V end was cut by 1 base, the J end by 4 bases, with 19 bases between. This CDR3 contains 17 residues.

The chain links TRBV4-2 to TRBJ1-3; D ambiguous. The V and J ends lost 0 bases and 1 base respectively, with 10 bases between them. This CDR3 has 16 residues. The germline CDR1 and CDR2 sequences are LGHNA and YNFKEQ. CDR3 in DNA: TGTGCCAGCAGCCAAGATCTGGGCCTTTCTGGAAACACCATATATTTT. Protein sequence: CASSQDLGLSGNTIYF.

CDR3 in amino acids: CSVEDPIRGDSLTFF. The CDR3 DNA follows: TGCAGCGTTGAAGACCCAATCAGAGGCGACAGTCTAACTTTCTTT. The chain has TRBV29-1 and TRBJ1-1; TRBD1 might be the D (5 bases). Trimming took off 0 bases at V and 12 bases at J, with 23 bases between the two ends. The CDR3 is 15 residues long. The germline V gene encodes CDR1 SQVTM and CDR2 ANQGSEA.

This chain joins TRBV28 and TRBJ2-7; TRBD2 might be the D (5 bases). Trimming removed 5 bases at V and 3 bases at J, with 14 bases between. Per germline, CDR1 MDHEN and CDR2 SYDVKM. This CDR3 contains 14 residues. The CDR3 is CASSNGLLDYEQYF. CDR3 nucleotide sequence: TGTGCCAGCAGTAACGGACTCCTCGACTACGAGCAGTACTTC.

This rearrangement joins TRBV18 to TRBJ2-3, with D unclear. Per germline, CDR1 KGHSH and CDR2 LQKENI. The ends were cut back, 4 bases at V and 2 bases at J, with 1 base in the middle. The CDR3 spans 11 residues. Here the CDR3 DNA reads TGTGCCAGCTCACTCACAGATACGCAGTATTTT. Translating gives CASSLTDTQYF.

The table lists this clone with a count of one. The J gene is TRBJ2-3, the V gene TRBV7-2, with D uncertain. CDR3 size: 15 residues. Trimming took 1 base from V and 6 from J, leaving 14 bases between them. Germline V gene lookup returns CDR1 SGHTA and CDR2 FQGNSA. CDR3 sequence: CASSLVGSPSDTQYF. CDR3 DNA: TGTGCCAGCAGCTTAGTTGGCAGCCCCTCCGATACGCAGTATTTT.

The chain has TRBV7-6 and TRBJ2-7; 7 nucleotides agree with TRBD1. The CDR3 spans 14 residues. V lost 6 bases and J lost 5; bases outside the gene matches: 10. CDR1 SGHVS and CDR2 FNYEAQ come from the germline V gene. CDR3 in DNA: TGTGCCAGCAGTGCCTTGAGGGGGCTCGACGAGCAGTACTTC. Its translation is CASSALRGLDEQYF.

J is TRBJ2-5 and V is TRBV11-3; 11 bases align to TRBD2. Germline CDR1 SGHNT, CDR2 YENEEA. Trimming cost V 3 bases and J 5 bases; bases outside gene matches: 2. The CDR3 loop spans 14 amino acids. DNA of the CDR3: TGTGCCAGCAGCTTCTTAGCGGGAGGGGAGACCCAGTACTTC. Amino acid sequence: CASSFLAGGETQYF.

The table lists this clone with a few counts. CDR3 loop: CASSSTVPTNYGYTF. The CDR3, as DNA: TGTGCCAGCAGCTCGACAGTACCCACTAACTATGGCTACACCTTC. J is TRBJ1-2 and V is TRBV7-9; D may be TRBD1 (5 bases). Trimming removed 4 bases at V and 0 bases at J, with 12 bases between. The CDR3 extends over 15 amino acids. CDR1 SEHNR and CDR2 FQNEAQ come from the germline V gene (reference sequence).

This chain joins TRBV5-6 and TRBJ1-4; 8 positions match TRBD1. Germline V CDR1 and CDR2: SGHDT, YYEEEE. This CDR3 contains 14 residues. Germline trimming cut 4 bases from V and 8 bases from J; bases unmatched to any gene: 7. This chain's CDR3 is CASSGTGLKEKLFF. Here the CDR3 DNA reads TGTGCCAGCAGCGGGACAGGTCTGAAAGAAAAACTGTTTTTT.

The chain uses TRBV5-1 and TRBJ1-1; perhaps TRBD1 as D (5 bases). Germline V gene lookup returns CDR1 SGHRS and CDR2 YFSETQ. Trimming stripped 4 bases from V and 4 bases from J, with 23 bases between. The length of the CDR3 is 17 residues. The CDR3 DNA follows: TGCGCCAGCAGCCCCCGGAATATGGGCAGGGACGCCACTGAAGCTTTCTTT. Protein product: CASSPRNMGRDATEAFF. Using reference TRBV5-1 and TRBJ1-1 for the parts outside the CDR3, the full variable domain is KAGVTQTPRYLIKTRGQQVTLSCSPISGHRSVSWYQQTPGQGLQFLFEYFSETQRNKGNFPGRFSGRQFSNSRSEMNVSTLELGDSALYLCASSPRNMGRDATEAFFGQGTRLTVV.

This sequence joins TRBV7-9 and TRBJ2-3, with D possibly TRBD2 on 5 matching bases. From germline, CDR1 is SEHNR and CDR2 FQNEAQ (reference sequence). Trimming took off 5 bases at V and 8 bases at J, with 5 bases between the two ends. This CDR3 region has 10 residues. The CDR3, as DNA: TGTGCCAGCAGCGCGGGTACGCAGTATTTT. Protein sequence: CASSAGTQYF.